One sample yielded the 5 T cell receptor beta chains listed below, sequenced in a study of blood T cells in healthy people across ages. A J-beta primer mix and a sample-barcoded 5' primer were used in a second PCR of roughly 7 to 12 cycles. From the 5' RACE reads, TCRdb called clonotypes with MiXCR, one entry per CDR3 protein. The repertoire holds 600,000 to 900,000 distinct CDR3 sequences, 25% to 30% seen once, with 2.5% to 3.5% in the top ten. These data were also filed under a second study, of T cells of mothers and their children.

The source material was blood. Receptors originate from a boy under 18 in good health.

This clonotype was seen more than once but under ten times. The chain carries TRBV5-1 and TRBJ2-5; D not certain. Per the germline V gene, CDR1 is SGHRS and CDR2 is YFSETQ. This CDR3 region has 13 residues. Trimming stripped 4 bases from V and 4 bases from J, with 11 bases between. The CDR3 DNA is TGCGCCAGCAGCGGATGGACGGGAGAGACCCAGTACTTC. The encoded protein is CASSGWTGETQYF.

The chain has TRBV11-1 and TRBJ2-5; TRBD1 matches at 8 bases. Trimming took 0 bases from V and 3 from J; bases not matched to a gene: 9. Per the germline V gene, CDR1 is SGHAT and CDR2 is FQDESV (reference sequence). The CDR3 spans 17 residues. CDR3 protein: CASSLAGRDRREETQYF. Here the CDR3 DNA reads TGTGCCAGCAGCTTAGCGGGGCGGGACAGGAGAGAAGAGACCCAGTACTTC.

The chain combines TRBV2 with TRBJ1-1; D call uncertain. The V end lost 7 bases, the J end lost 4 bases, and 13 bases lay between the germline ends. This CDR3 is 13 amino acids long. The germline V gene encodes CDR1 SNHLY and CDR2 FYNNEI. CDR3 in amino acids: CASNLEGATEAFF. The DNA for the CDR3 is TGTGCCAGCAATTTGGAGGGCGCCACTGAAGCTTTCTTT.

This chain uses TRBV3-1 with TRBJ2-1; 9 bases match TRBD2. After removal of 3 bases from V and 5 bases from J, the junction contained 23 bases not matched to a gene. Looked up from germline, CDR1 is LGHDT and CDR2 is YNNKEL (reference sequence). The CDR3 totals 21 residues. In DNA form, the CDR3 reads TGTGCCAGCAGCCACTCCGTCAGTGGTAGGGTTTCTAGCGGGATAAACAATGAGCAGTTCTTC. It codes for CASSHSVSGRVSSGINNEQFF.

The chain employs TRBV7-9 and TRBJ2-3; D ambiguous. Germline CDR1 is SEHNR and CDR2 is FQNEAQ (reference sequence). Trimming removed 5 bases from V and 2 bases from J, with 11 bases in between. There are 14 residues in the CDR3. CDR3 in DNA: TGTGCCAGCAGCCGACCACAAATCACAGATACGCAGTATTTT. Protein product: CASSRPQITDTQYF.